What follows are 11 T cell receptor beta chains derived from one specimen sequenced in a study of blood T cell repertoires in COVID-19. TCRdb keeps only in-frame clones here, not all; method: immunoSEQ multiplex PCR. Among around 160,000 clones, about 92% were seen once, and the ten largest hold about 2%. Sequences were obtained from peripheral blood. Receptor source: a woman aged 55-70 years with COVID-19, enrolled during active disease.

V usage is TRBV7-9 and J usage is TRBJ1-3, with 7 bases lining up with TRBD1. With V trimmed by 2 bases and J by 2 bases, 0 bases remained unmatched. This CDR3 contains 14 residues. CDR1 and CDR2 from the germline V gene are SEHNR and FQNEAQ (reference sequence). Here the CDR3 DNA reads TGTGCCAGCAGCTTACAGGGGGCTGGAAACACCATATATTTT. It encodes CASSLQGAGNTIYF.

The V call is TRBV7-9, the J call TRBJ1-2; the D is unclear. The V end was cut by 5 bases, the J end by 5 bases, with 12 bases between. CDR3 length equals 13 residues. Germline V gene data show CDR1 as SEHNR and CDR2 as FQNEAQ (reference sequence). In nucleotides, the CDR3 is TGTGCCAGCAGCATAACAGAAGTTTATGGCTACACCTTC. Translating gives CASSITEVYGYTF.

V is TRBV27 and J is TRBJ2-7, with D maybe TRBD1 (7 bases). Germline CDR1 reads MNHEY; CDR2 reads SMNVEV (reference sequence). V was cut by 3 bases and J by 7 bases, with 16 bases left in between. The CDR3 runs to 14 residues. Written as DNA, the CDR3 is TGTGCCAGCAGTTTTGTCAGGGGGGCGGAGGAGCAGTACTTC. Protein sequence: CASSFVRGAEEQYF.

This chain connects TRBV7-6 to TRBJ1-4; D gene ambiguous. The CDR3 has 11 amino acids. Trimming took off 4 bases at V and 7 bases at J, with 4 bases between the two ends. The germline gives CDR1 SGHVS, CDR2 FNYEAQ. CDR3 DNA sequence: TGTGCCAGCAGCTCCCTTGAAAAACTGTTTTTT. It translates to CASSSLEKLFF.

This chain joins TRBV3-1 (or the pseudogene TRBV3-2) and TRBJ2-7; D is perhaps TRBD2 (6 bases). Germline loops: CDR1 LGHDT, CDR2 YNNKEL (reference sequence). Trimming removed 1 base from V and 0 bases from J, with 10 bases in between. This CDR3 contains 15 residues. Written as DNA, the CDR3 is TGTGCCAGCAGCCAAGCGTTAGCGGCCTCCTACGAGCAGTACTTC. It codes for CASSQALAASYEQYF.

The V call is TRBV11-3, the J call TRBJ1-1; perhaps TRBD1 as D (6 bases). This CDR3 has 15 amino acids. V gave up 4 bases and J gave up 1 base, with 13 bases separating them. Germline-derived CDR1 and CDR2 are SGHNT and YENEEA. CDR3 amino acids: CASSSAGTTNTEAFF. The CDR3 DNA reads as TGTGCCAGCAGCTCAGCCGGGACAACGAACACTGAAGCTTTCTTT.

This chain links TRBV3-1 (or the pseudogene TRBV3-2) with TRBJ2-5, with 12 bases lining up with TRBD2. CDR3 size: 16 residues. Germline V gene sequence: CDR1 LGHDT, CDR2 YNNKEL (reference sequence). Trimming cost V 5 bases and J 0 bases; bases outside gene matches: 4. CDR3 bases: TGTGCCAGCAGCTCCCGACTAGCGGGGGACCAAGAGACCCAGTACTTC. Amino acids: CASSSRLAGDQETQYF.

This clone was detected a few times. The CDR3 DNA is TGTGCCAGCAGCCAAAGAGTGGCGGACACTGAAGCTTTCTTT. This encodes CASSQRVADTEAFF. The chain has TRBV14 and TRBJ1-1, with unresolved D. V was pared by 2 bases and J by 3 bases, with 10 bases between. The CDR3 loop spans 14 amino acids. Germline assignment: CDR1 SGHDN and CDR2 FVKESK.

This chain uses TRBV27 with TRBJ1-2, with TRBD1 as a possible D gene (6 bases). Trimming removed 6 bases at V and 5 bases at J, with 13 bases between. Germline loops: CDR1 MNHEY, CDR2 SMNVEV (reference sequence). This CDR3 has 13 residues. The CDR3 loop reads CASSARGYYGYTF. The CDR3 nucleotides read TGTGCCAGCAGCGCTAGGGGGTATTATGGCTACACCTTC.

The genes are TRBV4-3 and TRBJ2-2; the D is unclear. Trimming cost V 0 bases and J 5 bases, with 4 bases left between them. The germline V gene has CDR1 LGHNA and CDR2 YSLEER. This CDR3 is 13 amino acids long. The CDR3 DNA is TGCGCCAGCAGCCAAGAGGCAACCGGGGAGCTGTTTTTT. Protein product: CASSQEATGELFF.

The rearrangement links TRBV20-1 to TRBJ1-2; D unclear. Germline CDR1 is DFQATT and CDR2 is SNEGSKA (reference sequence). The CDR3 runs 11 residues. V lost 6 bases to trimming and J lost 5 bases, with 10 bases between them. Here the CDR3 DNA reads TGCAGTGCCCCCGGCGGGTATGGCTACACCTTC. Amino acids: CSAPGGYGYTF.